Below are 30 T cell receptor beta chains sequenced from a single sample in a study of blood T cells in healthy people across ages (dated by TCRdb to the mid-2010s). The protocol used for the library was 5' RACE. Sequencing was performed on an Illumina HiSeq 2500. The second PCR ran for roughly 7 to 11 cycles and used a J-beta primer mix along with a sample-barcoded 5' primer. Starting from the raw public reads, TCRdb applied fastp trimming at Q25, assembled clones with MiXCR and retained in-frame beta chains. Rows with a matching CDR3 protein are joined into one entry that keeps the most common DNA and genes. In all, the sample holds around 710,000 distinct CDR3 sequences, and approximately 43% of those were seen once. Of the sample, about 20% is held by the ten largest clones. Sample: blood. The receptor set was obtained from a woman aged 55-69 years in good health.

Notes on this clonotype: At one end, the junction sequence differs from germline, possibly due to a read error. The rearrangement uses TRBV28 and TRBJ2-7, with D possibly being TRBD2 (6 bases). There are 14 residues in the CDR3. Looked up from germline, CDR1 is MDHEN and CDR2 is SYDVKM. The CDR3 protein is CASSSPGLRIEQYF. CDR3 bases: TGCGCCAGCAGTTCACCGGGACTCAGGATCGAGCAGTACTTC.

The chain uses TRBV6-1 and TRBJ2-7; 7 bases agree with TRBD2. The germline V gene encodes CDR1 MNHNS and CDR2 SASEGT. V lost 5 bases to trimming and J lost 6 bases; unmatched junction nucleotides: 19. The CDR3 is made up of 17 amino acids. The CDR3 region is CASSPIENRPGGGEQYF. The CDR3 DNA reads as TGTGCCAGCAGTCCAATCGAGAATCGTCCGGGGGGAGGCGAGCAGTACTTC.

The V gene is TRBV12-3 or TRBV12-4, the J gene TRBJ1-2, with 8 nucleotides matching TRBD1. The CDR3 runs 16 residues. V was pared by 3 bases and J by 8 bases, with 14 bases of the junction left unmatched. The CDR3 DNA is TGTGCCAGCAGTTTTCGTTCCTTACAGGGGGGGAGCGGCTACACCTTC. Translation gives CASSFRSLQGGSGYTF.

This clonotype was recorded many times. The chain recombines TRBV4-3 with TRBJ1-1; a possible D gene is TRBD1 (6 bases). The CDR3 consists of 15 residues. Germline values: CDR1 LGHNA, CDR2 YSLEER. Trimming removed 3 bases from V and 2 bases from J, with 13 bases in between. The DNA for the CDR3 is TGCGCCAGCAGCCACCACGACAGGCCCAACACTGAAGCTTTCTTT. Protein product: CASSHHDRPNTEAFF.

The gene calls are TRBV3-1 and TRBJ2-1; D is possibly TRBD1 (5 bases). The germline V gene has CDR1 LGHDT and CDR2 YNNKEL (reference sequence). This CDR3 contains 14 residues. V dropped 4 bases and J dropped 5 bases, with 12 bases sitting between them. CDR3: CASSPWGRNNEQFF. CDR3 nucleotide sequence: TGTGCCAGCAGCCCCTGGGGCAGAAACAATGAGCAGTTCTTC.

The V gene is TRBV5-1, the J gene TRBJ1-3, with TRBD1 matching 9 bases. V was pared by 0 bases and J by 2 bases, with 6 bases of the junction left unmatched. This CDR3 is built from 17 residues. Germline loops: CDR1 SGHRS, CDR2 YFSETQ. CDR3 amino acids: CASSLGRTGDTGNTIYF. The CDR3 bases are TGCGCCAGCAGCTTGGGGAGGACAGGGGATACTGGAAACACCATATATTTT.

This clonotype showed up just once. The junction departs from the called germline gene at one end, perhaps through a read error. The CDR3, as DNA: TGTGCCAGCAGTGACAGGGGGAGCTCCTACGAGCGGTACTTC. It codes for CASSDRGSSYERYF. The V call is TRBV6-4, the J call TRBJ2-7; tentatively, D is TRBD1 (6 bases). Looked up from germline, CDR1 is MRHNA and CDR2 is SNTAGT. The CDR3 length is 14 residues.

This CDR3 is CSALRLAESYNEQFF. The DNA for the CDR3 is TGCAGTGCTCTGAGACTAGCGGAATCCTACAATGAGCAGTTCTTC. The chain carries TRBV20-1 and TRBJ2-1; 9 bases fit TRBD2. The germline V gene encodes CDR1 DFQATT and CDR2 SNEGSKA (reference sequence). V lost 5 bases and J lost 1; bases outside the gene matches: 6. The CDR3 runs to 15 residues.

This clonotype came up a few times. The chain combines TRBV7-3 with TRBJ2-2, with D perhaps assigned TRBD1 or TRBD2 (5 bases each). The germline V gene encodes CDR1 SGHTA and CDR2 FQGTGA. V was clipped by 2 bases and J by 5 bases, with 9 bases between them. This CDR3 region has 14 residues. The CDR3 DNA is TGTGCCAGCAGCTTAGGCTGGGGGACCGGGGAGCTGTTTTTT. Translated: CASSLGWGTGELFF.

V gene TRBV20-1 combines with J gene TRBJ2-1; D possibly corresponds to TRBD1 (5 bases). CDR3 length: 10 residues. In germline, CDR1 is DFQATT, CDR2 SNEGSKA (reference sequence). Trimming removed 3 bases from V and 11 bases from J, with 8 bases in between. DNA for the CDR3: TGCAGTGCTAGTAGGGGAAAGCAGTTCTTC. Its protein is CSASRGKQFF.

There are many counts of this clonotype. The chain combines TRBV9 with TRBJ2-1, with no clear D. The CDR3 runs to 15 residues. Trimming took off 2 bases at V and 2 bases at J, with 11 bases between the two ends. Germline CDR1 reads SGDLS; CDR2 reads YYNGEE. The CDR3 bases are TGTGCCAGCAGCGTTGGCGGTGGGGCCTACAATGAGCAGTTCTTC. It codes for CASSVGGGAYNEQFF.

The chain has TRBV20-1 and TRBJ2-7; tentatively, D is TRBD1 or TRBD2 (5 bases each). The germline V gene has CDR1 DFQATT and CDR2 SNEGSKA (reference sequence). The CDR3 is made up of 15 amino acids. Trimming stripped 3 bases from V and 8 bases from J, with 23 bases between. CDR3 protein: CSARPPGTSMVKQYF. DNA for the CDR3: TGCAGTGCTAGGCCCCCCGGGACCAGCATGGTCAAGCAGTACTTC.

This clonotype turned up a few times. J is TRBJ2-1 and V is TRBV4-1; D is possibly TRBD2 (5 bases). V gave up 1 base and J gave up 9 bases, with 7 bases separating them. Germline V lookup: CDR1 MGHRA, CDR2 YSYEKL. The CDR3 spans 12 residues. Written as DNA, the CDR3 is TGCGCCAGCAGCCAAGGGGAGAGTGAGCAGTTCTTC. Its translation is CASSQGESEQFF.

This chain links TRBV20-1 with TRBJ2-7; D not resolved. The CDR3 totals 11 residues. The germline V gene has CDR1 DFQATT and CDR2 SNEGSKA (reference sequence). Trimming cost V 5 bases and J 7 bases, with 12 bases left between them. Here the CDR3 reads CSADPLNEQYF. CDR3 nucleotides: TGCAGTGCTGACCCGCTTAATGAGCAGTACTTC.

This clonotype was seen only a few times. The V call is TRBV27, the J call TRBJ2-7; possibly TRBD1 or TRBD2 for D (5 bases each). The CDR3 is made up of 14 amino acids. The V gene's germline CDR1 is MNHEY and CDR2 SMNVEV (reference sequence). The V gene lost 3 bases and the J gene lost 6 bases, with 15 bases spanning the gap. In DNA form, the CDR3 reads TGTGCCAGCAGTTTCCTCCAGAGGGGTCTCGAGCAGTACTTC. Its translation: CASSFLQRGLEQYF.

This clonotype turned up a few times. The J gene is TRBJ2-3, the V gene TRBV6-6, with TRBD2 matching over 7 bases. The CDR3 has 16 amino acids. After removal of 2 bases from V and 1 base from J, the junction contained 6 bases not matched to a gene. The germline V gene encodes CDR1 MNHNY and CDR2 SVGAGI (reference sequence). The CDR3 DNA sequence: TGTGCCAGCAGTTACAGCGACAGCGGGGGCACAGATACGCAGTATTTT. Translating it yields CASSYSDSGGTDTQYF.

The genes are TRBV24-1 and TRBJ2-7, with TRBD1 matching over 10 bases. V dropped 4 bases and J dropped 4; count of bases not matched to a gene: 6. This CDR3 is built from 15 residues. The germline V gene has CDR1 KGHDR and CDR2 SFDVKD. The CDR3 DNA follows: TGTGCCACCAGTGACCCCGGGACAGGGGAATACGAGCAGTACTTC. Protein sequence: CATSDPGTGEYEQYF.

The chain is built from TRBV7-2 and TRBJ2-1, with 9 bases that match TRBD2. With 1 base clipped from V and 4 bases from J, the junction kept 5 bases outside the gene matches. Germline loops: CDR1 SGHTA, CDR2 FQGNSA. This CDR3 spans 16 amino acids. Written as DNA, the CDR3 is TGTGCCAGCAGCTTAGTGGCTAGCGGGGATTACAATGAGCAGTTCTTC. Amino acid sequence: CASSLVASGDYNEQFF.

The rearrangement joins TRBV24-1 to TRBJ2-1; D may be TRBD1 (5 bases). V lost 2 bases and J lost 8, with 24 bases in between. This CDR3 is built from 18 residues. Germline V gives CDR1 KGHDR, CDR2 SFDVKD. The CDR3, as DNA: TGTGCCACCAGTGATTCCTCGCCCAGGACAAAAGCCAACGATGAGCAGTTCTTC. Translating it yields CATSDSSPRTKANDEQFF.

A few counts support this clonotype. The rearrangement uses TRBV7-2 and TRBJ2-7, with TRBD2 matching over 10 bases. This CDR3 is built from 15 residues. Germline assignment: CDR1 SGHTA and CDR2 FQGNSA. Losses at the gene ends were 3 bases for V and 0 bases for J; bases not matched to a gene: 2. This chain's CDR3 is CASSFRTSGSYEQYF. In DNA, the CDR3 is TGTGCCAGCAGCTTTCGGACTAGCGGCTCCTACGAGCAGTACTTC. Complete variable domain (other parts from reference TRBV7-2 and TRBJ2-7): GAGVSQSPSNKVTEKGKDVELRCDPISGHTALYWYRQSLGQGLEFLIYFQGNSAPDKSGLPSDRFSAERTGGSVSTLTIQRTQQEDSAVYLCASSFRTSGSYEQYFGPGTRLTVT.

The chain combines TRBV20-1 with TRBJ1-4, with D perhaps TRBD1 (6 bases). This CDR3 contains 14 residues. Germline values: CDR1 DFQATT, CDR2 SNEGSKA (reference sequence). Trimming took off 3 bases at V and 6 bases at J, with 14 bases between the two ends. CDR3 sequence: CSAREVQGHEKLFF. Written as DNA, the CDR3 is TGCAGTGCTAGGGAAGTACAGGGTCATGAAAAACTGTTTTTT.

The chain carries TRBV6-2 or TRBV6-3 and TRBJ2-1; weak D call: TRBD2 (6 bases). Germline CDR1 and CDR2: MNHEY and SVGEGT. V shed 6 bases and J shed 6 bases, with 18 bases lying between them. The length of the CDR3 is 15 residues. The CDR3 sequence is CASRPLARPLNEQFF. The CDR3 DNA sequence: TGTGCCAGCAGGCCTCTAGCGCGGCCGCTCAATGAGCAGTTCTTC.

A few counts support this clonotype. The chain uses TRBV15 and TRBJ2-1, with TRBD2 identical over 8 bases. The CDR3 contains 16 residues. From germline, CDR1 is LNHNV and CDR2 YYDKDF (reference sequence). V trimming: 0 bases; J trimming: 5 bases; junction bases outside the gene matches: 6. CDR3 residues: CATSRDPLAGHNEQFF. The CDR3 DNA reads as TGTGCCACCAGCAGAGATCCCCTAGCGGGCCACAATGAGCAGTTCTTC.

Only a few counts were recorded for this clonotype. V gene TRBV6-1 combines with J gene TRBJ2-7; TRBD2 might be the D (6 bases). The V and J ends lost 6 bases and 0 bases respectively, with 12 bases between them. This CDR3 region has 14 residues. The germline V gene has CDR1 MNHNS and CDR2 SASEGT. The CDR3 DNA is TGTGCCAGCAGGTCCGGGAGCACCTCCTACGAGCAGTACTTC. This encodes CASRSGSTSYEQYF.

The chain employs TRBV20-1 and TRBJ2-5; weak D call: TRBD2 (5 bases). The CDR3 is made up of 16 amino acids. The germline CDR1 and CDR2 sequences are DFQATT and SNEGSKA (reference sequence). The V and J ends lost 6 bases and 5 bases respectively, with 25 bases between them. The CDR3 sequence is CSATYGPFSPGETQYF. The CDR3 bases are TGCAGTGCAACTTACGGACCATTCTCACCGGGGGAGACCCAGTACTTC.

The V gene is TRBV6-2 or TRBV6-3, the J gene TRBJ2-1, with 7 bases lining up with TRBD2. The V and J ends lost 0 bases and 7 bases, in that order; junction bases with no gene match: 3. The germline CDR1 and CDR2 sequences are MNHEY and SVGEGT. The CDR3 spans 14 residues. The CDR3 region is CASSYSDGRNEQFF. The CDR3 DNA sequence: TGTGCCAGCAGTTACTCTGACGGGAGGAATGAGCAGTTCTTC.

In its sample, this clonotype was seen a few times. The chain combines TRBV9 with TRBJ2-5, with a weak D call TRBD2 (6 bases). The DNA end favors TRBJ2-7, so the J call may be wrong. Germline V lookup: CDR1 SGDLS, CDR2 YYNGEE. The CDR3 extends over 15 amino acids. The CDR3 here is CASSLEARRENEQYF. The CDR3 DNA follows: TGTGCCAGCAGCCTAGAGGCCCGGAGGGAGAACGAGCAGTACTTC.

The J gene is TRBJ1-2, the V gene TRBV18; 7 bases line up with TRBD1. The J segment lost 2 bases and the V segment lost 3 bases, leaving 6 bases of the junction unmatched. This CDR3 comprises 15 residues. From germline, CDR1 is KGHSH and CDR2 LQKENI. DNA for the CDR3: TGTGCCAGCTCACCTCTCCAACAGGGGAACTATGGCTACACCTTC. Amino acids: CASSPLQQGNYGYTF.

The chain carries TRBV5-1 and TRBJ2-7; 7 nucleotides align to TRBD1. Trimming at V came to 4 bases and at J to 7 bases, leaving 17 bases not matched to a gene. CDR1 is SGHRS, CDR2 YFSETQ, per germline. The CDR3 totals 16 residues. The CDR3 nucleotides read TGCGCCAGCAGCCCAACCCGGGACAGAGCCTACGATGAGCAGTACTTC. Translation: CASSPTRDRAYDEQYF. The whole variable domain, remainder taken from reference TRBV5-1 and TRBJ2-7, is KAGVTQTPRYLIKTRGQQVTLSCSPISGHRSVSWYQQTPGQGLQFLFEYFSETQRNKGNFPGRFSGRQFSNSRSEMNVSTLELGDSALYLCASSPTRDRAYDEQYFGPGTRLTVT.

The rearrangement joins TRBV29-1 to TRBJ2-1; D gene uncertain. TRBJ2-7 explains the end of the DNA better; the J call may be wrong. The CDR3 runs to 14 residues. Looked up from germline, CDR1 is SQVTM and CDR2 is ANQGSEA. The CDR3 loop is CSVFSDHSYNEQYF. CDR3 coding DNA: TGCAGCGTTTTCAGCGACCACTCCTACAATGAGCAGTACTTC.